This T cell receptor beta chain was documented in a study of blood T cells in healthy people across ages (dated by TCRdb to between 2014 and 2016). As for the study more broadly: Template switching captured roughly one uniquely barcoded TCR beta cDNA molecule per two T cells in model experiments. Age-related changes in TCR beta repertoire diversity were measured in the study by deep sequencing normalized with unique cDNA molecular identifiers. The donors were split into four age groups: young (average roughly 15 years), middle-aged (39), aged (about 56) and long-lived (roughly 86). The study analyzed two additional independent replicas of 1 million unique cDNA reads from the same blood draw for two donors, one aged 18 to 30 and one aged 80 or older. What the work shows at the level of the full study, not this receptor alone: Because profiling used bulk unsorted PBMCs, naive and antigen-experienced compartments could not be compared conclusively. Estimates of total diversity based on one million sequenced T cells were considered lower bounds and underestimates. The long-lived group showed more naive CD4+ T cells, fewer expanded clones and increased TCR diversity than the aged group, suggesting age selection. The CMV infection status of donors was not known, potentially confounding age-related changes in expanded clonotypes. Observed TCR beta diversity per million T cells fell roughly linearly with age, and a significant reduction was already apparent by age roughly 40. There was a strong correlation between observed TCR beta diversity and the percentage of naive T cells measured by flow cytometry.

The donors were a few dozen Caucasian individuals from Russia, aged 6 to 90 years, who were systemically healthy. Each donor gave around 9.5 milliliters of peripheral blood, collected into EDTA-treated Vacutainer tubes. Ficoll-Paque density-gradient centrifugation was used to isolate PBMCs, with at least 7 million obtained per sample. Trizol reagent was used to extract total RNA from PBMCs, with at least 5 micrograms per sample. Naive CD45RAhigh/CD27high T cell percentages were measured by flow cytometry on a PBMC aliquot from every donor. According to the germline V gene, CDR1 reads ENHRY and CDR2 reads SYGVKD. The V end loses 4 bases and the J end loses 1 base, and a stretch of 5 bases separates them. The CDR3 goes from the cysteine to the phenylalanine over 13 residues. Just the 39-base CDR3 DNA is kept, in frame starting at base 1. On this clonotype itself: What this receptor recognizes is not known. Per-base quality was not reported, and no clone a single base away is much larger than it.

Library preparation used 5' RACE. Sequenced using an Illumina HiSeq 2500. A second PCR of roughly 7 to 12 cycles was run with a J-beta primer mix and a sample-barcoded 5' primer. A template-switch 5' adaptor carrying 12 random nucleotides introduced a unique molecular identifier onto each TCR beta cDNA molecule. Each sample yielded at least 3 million CDR3-containing paired-end reads. All of the RNA was converted into first-strand cDNA using the Mint cDNA synthesis kit, with a TRBC-specific oligonucleotide serving as the primer. All cDNA was treated with uracil-DNA glycosylase and then went through a first 18-cycle PCR with the universal primers M1SS and BC2_uni_R. Per the authors' processing: Normalization of each sample was performed by random selection of 1 million high-quality reads, each carrying a distinct molecular identifier. Reads with shared molecular identifiers were discarded instead of being binned into consensus sequences. CDR3 identification, clonotype clustering and error correction used MiTCR with a Q25 quality threshold and the strictest error-elimination algorithm. A nonparametric unseen species model with Euler transformation was used to estimate lower-bound total TCR beta diversity. TCRdb handled the public reads itself, with Q25 trimming in fastp and clone calling in MiXCR, and kept productive beta chains. Rows with one shared CDR3 protein collapse into an entry with the most common genes and DNA. TCRdb, not the original authors, processed these V and J calls. This sample is represented by approximately 800,000 distinct CDR3 sequences; around 25% of them were singletons. The top ten clonotypes cover under 4.5% of the sample.

These data are also associated with another study on T cells of mothers and their children. Drawing on the second study: The donors were nine systemically healthy Caucasian individuals, made up of three mothers and their six children. cDNA synthesis used all of the extracted RNA, with roughly 1.5 ug of RNA in each 15 ul reaction. In the second PCR, the M1S primer added sample barcodes and 2-4 random nucleotides. More than 8 million TCR beta CDR3 reads were obtained from each mother, and about 3 million reads were obtained from each child. Thymic selection shapes the output of TCR recombination in a similar way in related and unrelated pairs, and inherited differences have a minor effect. Normalized repertoire overlap in related mother-child pairs was always slightly higher than in unrelated mother-child pairs, but the difference was never significant. With a sensitivity of about 100 clones per million clonotypes, no persistent microchimeric T cell clones were detected. The study used deep NGS to compare TCR beta repertoires of mothers and children, seeking features distinguishing related mother-child pairs from unrelated individuals. Mothers averaged about 40 +/- 4 years of age and children averaged around 10 +/- 4 years. Libraries were sequenced on Illumina HiSeq 2000 with 100+100 nt paired-end reads after adapter ligation with NEBNext reagents. Mother and child libraries were prepared a month apart and sequenced in separate runs to prevent cross-contamination. For each donor, between about 450,000 and 2,300,000 distinct TCR beta clonotypes were identified. Naive TCR beta clonotypes were estimated from low-frequency clonotypes matched to each donor's FACS-determined naive share, without sorting.

This TCR came from a boy younger than 18 in good health. The chain couples TRBV10-3 to TRBJ2-4; the D gene identity is not certain. Sequenced material: blood. The nucleotide sequence reads as follows: TGTGCCATCAGTGCCGAGGCCAAAAACATTCAGTACTTC. It translates as CAISAEAKNIQYF.